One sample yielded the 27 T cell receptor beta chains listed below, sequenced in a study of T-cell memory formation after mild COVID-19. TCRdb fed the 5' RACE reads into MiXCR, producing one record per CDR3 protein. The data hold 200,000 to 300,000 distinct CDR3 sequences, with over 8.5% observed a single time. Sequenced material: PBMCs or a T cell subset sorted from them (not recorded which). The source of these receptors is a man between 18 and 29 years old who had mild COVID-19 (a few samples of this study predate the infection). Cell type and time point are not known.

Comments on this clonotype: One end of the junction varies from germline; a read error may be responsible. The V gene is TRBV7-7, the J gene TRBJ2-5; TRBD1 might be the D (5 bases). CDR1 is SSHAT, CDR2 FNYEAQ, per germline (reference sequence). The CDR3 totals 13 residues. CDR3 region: CASSWTIQETQYF. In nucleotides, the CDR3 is TGTGCTAGCAGCTGGACAATCCAAGAGACCCAGTACTTC.

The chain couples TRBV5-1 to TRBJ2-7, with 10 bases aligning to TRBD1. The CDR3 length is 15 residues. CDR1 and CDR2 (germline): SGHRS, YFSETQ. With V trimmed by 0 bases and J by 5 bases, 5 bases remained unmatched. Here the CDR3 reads CASSLVADRGNEQYF. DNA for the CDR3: TGCGCCAGCAGCTTGGTGGCGGACAGGGGGAACGAGCAGTACTTC.

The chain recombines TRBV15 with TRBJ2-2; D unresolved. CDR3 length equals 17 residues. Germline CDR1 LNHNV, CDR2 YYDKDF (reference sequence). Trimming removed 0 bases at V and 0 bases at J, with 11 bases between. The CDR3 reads CATSRDKARTNTGELFF. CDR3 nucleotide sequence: TGTGCCACCAGCAGAGATAAGGCCAGAACGAACACCGGGGAGCTGTTTTTT.

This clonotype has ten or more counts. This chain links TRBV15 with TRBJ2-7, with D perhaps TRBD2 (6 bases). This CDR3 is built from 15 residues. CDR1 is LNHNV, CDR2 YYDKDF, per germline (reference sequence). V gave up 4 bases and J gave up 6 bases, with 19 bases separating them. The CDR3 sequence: CATSTGGEGLSEQYF. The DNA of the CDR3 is TGTGCCACCAGCACGGGCGGGGAAGGGCTAAGCGAGCAGTACTTC.

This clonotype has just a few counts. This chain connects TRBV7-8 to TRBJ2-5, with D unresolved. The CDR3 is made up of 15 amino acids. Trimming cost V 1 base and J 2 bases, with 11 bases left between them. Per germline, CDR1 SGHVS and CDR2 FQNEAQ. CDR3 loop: CASSLGALRQETQYF. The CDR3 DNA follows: TGTGCCAGCAGCTTAGGGGCGTTGAGGCAAGAGACCCAGTACTTC.

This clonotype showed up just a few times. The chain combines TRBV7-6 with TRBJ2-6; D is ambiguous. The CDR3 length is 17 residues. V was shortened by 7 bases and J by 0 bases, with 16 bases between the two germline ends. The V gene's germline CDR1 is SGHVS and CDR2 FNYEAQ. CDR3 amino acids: CASTQRPLGSGANVLTF. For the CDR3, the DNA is TGTGCCAGCACCCAAAGACCGCTAGGCTCTGGGGCCAACGTCCTGACTTTC.

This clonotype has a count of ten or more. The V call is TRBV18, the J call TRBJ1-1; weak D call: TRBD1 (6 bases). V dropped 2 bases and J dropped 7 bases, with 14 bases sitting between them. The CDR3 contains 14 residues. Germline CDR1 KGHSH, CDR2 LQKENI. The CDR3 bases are TGTGCCAGCTCACCAAACAGGGAGTATGGTGAAGCTTTCTTT. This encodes CASSPNREYGEAFF.

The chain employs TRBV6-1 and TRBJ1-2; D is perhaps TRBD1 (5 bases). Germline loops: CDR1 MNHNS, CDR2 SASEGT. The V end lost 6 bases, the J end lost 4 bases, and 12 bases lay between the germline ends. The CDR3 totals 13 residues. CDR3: CASSPTVGYGYTF. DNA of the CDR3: TGTGCCAGCAGCCCGACAGTTGGCTATGGCTACACCTTC.

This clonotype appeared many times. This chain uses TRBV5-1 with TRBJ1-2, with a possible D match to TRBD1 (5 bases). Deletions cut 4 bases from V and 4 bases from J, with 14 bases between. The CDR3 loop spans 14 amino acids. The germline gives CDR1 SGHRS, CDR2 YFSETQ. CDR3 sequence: CASSGLRDGYGYTF. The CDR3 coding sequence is TGCGCCAGCAGCGGGCTTCGGGACGGCTATGGCTACACCTTC. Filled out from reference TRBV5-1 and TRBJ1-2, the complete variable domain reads KAGVTQTPRYLIKTRGQQVTLSCSPISGHRSVSWYQQTPGQGLQFLFEYFSETQRNKGNFPGRFSGRQFSNSRSEMNVSTLELGDSALYLCASSGLRDGYGYTFGSGTRLTVV.

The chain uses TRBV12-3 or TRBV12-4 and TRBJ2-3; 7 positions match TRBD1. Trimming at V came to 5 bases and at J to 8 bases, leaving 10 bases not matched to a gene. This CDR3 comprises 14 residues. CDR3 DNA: TGTGCCAGCAGTGGAGAAGGGGGCATGGGTACGCAGTATTTT. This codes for CASSGEGGMGTQYF.

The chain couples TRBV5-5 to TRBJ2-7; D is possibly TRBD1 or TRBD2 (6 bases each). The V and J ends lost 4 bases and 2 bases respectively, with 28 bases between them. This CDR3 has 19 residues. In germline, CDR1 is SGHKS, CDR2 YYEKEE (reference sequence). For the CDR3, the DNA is TGTGCCAGCAGCGCCCTCTTAGCGGCCCAGGGGATATTCGCCTACGAGCAGTACTTC. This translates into CASSALLAAQGIFAYEQYF.

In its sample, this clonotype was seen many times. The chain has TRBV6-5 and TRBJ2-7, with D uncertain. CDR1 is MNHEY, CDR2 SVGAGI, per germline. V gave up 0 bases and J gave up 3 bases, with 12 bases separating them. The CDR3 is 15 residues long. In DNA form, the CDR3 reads TGTGCCAGCAGTTACTCCCTCCGGGCTTACTACGAGCAGTACTTC. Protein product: CASSYSLRAYYEQYF.

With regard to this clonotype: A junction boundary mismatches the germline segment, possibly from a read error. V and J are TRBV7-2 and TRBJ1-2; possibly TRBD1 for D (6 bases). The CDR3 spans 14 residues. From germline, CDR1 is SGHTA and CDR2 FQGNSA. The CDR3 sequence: CARSSVQGNYGYTF. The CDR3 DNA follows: TGTGCCAGAAGCTCCGTGCAGGGGAACTATGGCTACACCTTC.

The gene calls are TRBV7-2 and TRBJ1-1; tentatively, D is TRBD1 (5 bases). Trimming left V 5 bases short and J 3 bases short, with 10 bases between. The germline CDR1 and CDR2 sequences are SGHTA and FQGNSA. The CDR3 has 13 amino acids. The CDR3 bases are TGTGCCAGCAGCCTAATAGGGGACACTGAAGCTTTCTTT. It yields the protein CASSLIGDTEAFF.

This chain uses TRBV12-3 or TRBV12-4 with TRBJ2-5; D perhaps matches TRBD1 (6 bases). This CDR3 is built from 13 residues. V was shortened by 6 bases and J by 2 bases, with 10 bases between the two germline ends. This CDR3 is CASRTDSQETQYF. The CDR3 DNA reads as TGTGCCAGCAGGACGGACAGTCAAGAGACCCAGTACTTC.

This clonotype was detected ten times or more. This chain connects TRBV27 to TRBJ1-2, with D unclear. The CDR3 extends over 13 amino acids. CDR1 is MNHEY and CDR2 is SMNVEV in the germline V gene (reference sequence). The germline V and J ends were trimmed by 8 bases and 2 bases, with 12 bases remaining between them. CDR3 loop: CASAPGLNYGYTF. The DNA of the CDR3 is TGTGCCAGCGCGCCAGGACTAAACTATGGCTACACCTTC.

DNA of the CDR3: TGTGCCATCAGCCGTATGGAGAACACTGAAGCTTTCTTT. This translates into CAISRMENTEAFF. The chain recombines TRBV10-3 with TRBJ1-1, with D hard to call. Germline CDR1 ENHRY, CDR2 SYGVKD. Trimming shortened V by 6 bases and J by 1 base, and 9 bases separated the two germline ends. The CDR3 totals 13 residues.

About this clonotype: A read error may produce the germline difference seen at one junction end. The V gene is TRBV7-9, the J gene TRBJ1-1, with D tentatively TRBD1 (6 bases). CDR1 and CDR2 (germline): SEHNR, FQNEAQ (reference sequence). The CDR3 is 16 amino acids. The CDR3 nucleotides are TGTGCCGGCAGCCCTTCCGGAGGGTCCAGGGGTGCTGAAGCTTTCTTT. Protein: CAGSPSGGSRGAEAFF.

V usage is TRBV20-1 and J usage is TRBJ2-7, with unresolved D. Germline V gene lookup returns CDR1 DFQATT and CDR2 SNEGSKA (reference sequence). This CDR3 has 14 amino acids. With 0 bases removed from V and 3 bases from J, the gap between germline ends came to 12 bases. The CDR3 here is CSARDPRTGYEQYV. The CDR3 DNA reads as TGCAGTGCTAGAGATCCGAGGACCGGCTACGAGCAGTACGTC.

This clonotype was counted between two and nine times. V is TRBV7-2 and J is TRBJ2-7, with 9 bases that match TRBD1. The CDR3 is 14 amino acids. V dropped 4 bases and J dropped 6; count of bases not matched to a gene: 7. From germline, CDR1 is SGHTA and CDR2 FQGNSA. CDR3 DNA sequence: TGTGCCAGCAGCTCACAGGGGGCGCGTTCCGAGCAGTACTTC. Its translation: CASSSQGARSEQYF.

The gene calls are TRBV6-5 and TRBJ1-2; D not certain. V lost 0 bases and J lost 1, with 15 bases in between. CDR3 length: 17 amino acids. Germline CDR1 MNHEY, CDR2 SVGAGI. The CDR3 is CASSYSIRPDDNYGYTF. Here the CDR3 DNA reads TGTGCCAGCAGTTACTCGATCCGGCCAGACGATAACTATGGCTACACCTTC.

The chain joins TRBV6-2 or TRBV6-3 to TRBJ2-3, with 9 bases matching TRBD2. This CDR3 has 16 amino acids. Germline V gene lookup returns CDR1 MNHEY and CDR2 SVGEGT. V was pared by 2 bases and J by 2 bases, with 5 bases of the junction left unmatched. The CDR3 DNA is TGTGCCAGCAGTTACGGACTAGCGAGGGCCACAGATACGCAGTATTTT. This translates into CASSYGLARATDTQYF.

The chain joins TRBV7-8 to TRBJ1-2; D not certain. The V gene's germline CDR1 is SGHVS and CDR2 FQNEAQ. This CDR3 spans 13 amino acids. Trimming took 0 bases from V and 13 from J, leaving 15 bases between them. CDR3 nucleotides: TGTGCCAGCAGCTTAGCGGCAAGCCCTTCGTGCACCTTC. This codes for CASSLAASPSCTF.

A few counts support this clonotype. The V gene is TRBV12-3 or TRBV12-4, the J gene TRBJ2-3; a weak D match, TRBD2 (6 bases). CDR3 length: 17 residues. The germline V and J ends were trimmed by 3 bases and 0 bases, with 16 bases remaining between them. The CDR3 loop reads CASSLGISGRSTDTQYF. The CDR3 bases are TGTGCCAGCAGTTTGGGGATTAGCGGCCGAAGCACAGATACGCAGTATTTT.

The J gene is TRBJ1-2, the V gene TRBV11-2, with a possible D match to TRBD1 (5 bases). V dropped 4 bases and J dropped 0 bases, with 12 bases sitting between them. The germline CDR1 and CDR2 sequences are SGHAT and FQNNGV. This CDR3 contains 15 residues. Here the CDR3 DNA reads TGTGCCAGCAGCTCGCCACGACAGACTAACTATGGCTACACCTTC. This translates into CASSSPRQTNYGYTF.

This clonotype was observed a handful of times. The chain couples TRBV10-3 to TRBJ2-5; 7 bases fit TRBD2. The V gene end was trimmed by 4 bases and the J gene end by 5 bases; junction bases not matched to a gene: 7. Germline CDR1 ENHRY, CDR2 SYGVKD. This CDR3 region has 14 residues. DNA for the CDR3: TGTGCCATCAGTGTTTCGGGGGGTGGCGAGACCCAGTACTTC. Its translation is CAISVSGGGETQYF.

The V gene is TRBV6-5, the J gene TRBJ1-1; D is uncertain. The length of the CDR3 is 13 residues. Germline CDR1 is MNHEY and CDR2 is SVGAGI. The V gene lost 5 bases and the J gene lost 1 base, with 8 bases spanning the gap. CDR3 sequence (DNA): TGTGCCAGCAGTCACAATAGGAACACTGAAGCTTTCTTT. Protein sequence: CASSHNRNTEAFF.